This record concerns one T cell receptor beta chain sequence. The target of this receptor is not known. Base qualities are not recorded, but no much larger clone differs from it by a single base. This sample stems from a study of cytomegalovirus exposure and HLA in healthy donors (dated by TCRdb to about 2017). Regarding the complete study: An earlier analysis of some 600 of the donors reported approximately 300 Gb of sequence data and about 120 million unique TCR beta sequences obtained from about 170 million T cells. A later genetic analysis took genome-wide SNP genotypes for about 55% of the 666 donors and used that subset as a discovery cohort. Along with the roughly 710-subject first cohort, a separate validation cohort of some 130 different subjects was used. Rather than drawing on any new phenotypic data, the later analysis identified candidate immune exposures from TCR beta sequences and the way those sequences occurred across donors. Of the roughly 400 genotyped donors, about 84% fell in the genetic ancestry cluster associated with self-reported Caucasian donors. The number of donors typed differed by locus, with 629-630 for A, B, C, DRB1 and DQB1, roughly 520 for DQA1, about 610 for DPA1, and 472 for DPB1. The study profiled the T cell repertoires of some 610 subjects by immunosequencing and related them to cytomegalovirus serostatus. Class I and class II HLA loci were covered by the typing at four-digit resolution. All discovery cohort repertoires had been generated on a single sequencing platform. A few DR-DQ haplotypes were treated as single units for association and clustering because of strong linkage in the cohort. To predict cytomegalovirus infection status, the study brought together high-throughput TCR immunosequencing, statistical association of individual TCRs with disease status, and machine learning. The study aimed to test whether signatures of past pathogen exposure could be identified by cataloging public T cell receptors. To study patterns of TCR occurrence, a later analysis re-analyzed previously published TCR beta repertoires from 550 to 800 donors and added high-resolution HLA genotyping. An earlier analysis of 587 of the donors used high-throughput TCR beta sequencing to judge whether each TCR beta V gene segment behaved as functional or pseudogenic. On average, over 200,000 unique TCR beta nucleotide sequences were sequenced per donor among 350 to 400 genotyped donors of the cohort, with about 17% of those sequences being non-productive. Donor age, sex, ethnicity and CMV serostatus were collected together with the repertoire data. Roughly 300 gigabases of sequencing data and approximately 92 million unique TCR sequences made up an early release that covered over 550 HLA-typed donors. Points the paper makes about the study in general: According to a later genetic analysis, donors in an Asian-associated ancestry cluster had fewer N-insertions in productive TCRs than the approximately 700-donor mean. A later analysis found that most CMV-associated TCR beta chains appeared HLA-restricted, with HLA associations seemingly driven largely by CMV exposure. Across donors, most TCR sequences were observed very rarely, whereas some public TCRs were present in many individuals. A later genetic analysis associated a missense DCLRE1C variant with V-gene and J-gene trimming of TCR beta chains, and an independent cohort replicated the association. Because HLA typing was unavailable for some donors at each locus, only the typed subset was used in association tests. It was suggested by the authors that the approach could potentially be generalized to other disease states and immunological phenotypes. Linkage disequilibrium might explain the correlated functional status among segregating V segments, but an unknown experimental factor could not be ruled out. Some IMGT-functional V segments, including TRBV6-2 and TRBV6-3, could not be told apart with the 87-base-pair reads, so those segments were excluded. The study listed 164 TCR beta chains as associated with cytomegalovirus. Immune exposure information for the cohort was limited to CMV serostatus. When HLA alleles, especially DR and DQ, strongly co-occurred, attributing TCR associations to individual alleles was difficult. A later analysis found that HLA-associated TCR beta chains were more clonally expanded and had lower generation probabilities than equally common non-associated chains. A further reported finding was that TCR beta sequences accurately predicted the HLA-A and HLA-B alleles for most subjects in the first cohort. Cytomegalovirus status was reported to be diagnosed by the classifier with high specificity and sensitivity in both the original and validation cohorts. At a false discovery rate of 0.05, a later analysis linked 15,000 to 20,000 TCR beta sequences to specific HLA alleles. A group of highly shared sequence variants was considered likely to be a technical artifact of the sequencing pipeline. Presence/absence analyses assumed roughly uniform sequencing depth across donors, an assumption that may not hold. In this cohort, only TCR beta chains were sequenced, and detectable features were limited by the absence of alpha or paired-chain data. Because counts were too low, fewer than 20 rarely observed V segments, including chromosome 9 orphons, were excluded from the earlier analysis of about 500 of the donors. In a later analysis, several top co-occurrence clusters were reported to appear linked to parvovirus B19, influenza, CMV and Epstein-Barr virus. In an earlier analysis of over 550 of the donors, most TCR beta V segments were observed in productive rearrangements about 90% or about 30% of the time, broadly matching IMGT annotations. In vitro tests confirmed that a few of the cytomegalovirus-associated TCR beta chains recognize cytomegalovirus antigens. A later analysis found that TCR association rates varied across HLA loci, with DRB1 alleles showing the most associated TCRs and HLA-C alleles the fewest.

The library was made by the immunoSEQ multiplex PCR assay. For the multiplex PCR, a mixture combining 60 forward primers for TCR Vbeta segments and 13 reverse primers for TCR Jbeta segments was used. The CDR3 region of rearranged TCR beta genes was amplified from genomic DNA by a multiplex PCR assay. Amplified TCR beta libraries were sequenced as 87-base-pair reads on the Illumina HiSeq System. The study's processing was this. In a later analysis, tens of millions of unique TCR beta chains were counted across the approximately 620 repertoires, and roughly 11 million of these chains were shared by at least two donors. To remove PCR and sequencing errors, raw reads were error-corrected and collapsed into unique sequences using a nearest-neighbor algorithm that merged closely related sequences. V, D and J gene segments were assigned by aligning CDR3 sequences to IMGT reference sequences. For a sequence to be retained, a match of at least six nucleotides was required to both a V gene segment and a J gene segment. Rearrangements were called productive when the CDR3 lacked stop codons and stayed in frame with V and J; all others were non-productive. CDR3 was defined by IMGT convention, running from the second conserved V-encoded cysteine to the conserved J-encoded phenylalanine. The earlier analysis of about 640 of the donors excluded any sequence lacking an unambiguous match to a single V gene segment. An earlier analysis of approximately 590 of the donors called V segments functional above 56.7% productive rearrangements and segregating when the between-donor standard deviation exceeded 5%. To diagnose cytomegalovirus status from the catalog of TCR beta chain sequences, a statistical classification framework was built. In a later analysis, TCR nucleotide sequences were compared against IMGT/GENE-DB human TR gene sequences so that V and J genes could be assigned. In a later analysis, CDR3 sequences and most-parsimonious VDJ recombination scenarios were assigned using the TCRdist pipeline. In a later analysis, each TCR beta chain was defined by its CDR3 amino acid sequence together with its V-gene family, and reads without a unique V-gene family were excluded. In a later analysis, approximately 640 highly shared, low-generation-probability nucleotide sequences were removed to address suspected cross-contamination and a sequencing artifact. For each public chain, a later analysis derived a clonal expansion index from normalized ranks of inferred template counts within each repertoire. In a later analysis, generation probabilities were computed using a VDJ recombination model fitted to out-of-frame rearrangements, and the results were checked against IGoR. In a later analysis, hypergeometric tests were used to score TCR-TCR, TCR-HLA and TCR-CMV co-occurrence, with a repertoire-size bias correction applied to TCR pairs. A later analysis estimated false discovery rates by permuting HLA or CMV assignments 20 times. In a later analysis, co-occurring TCRs were grouped using DBSCAN, and TCRdist sequence similarity was added for clustering within HLA-allele-positive subsets. For co-occurrence clustering, repertoires with fewer than 30,000 or more than 120,000 public chains were excluded, along with five repertoires with anomalous nucleotide sharing. Sourced from immuneACCESS, this table was stored by TCRdb with only in-frame sequences that have V and J called. A share of the clones is absent; for the studies checked, an unresolved V gene accounts for under half, and the remainder has no known explanation. V and J calls and clone size are copied from that table; D and trimming were computed from the DNA. The table for this sample lists about 130,000 clones; 60% to 80% of them were counted only once. Clones ranked in the top ten supply 2% to 2.5% of the sample.

The cohort consisted of hundreds of healthy bone marrow donors. At the time of sampling, all cohort members were nominally healthy, though unrecorded immune exposures were likely present. The donor tested CMV seronegative and was one of the 352 seronegative cohort members. Each donor provided a peripheral blood sample, and peripheral blood mononuclear cells were used for TCR beta sequencing. The Qiagen DNeasy Blood Extraction Kit was used to extract genomic DNA from the blood cell samples. Taken from cysteine to phenylalanine, the CDR3 has 13 residues. The retained sequence is limited to the CDR3, 39 bases, with the frame set at the first base. As encoded in the germline V gene, CDR1 is MNHEY while CDR2 is SVGAGI. V is pared back by 6 bases and J by 4 bases, with 10 bases lying between the germline termini.

Sequencing was carried out using PBMCs. In this chain, TRBV6-5 is recombined with TRBJ2-1, with no confident D gene call. This TCR derives from a man aged 25 to 45 in good health and CMV-seronegative. CDR3 protein: CASSPPSYNEQFF. The nucleotides are TGTGCCAGCAGCCCCCCTTCGTACAATGAGCAGTTCTTC.